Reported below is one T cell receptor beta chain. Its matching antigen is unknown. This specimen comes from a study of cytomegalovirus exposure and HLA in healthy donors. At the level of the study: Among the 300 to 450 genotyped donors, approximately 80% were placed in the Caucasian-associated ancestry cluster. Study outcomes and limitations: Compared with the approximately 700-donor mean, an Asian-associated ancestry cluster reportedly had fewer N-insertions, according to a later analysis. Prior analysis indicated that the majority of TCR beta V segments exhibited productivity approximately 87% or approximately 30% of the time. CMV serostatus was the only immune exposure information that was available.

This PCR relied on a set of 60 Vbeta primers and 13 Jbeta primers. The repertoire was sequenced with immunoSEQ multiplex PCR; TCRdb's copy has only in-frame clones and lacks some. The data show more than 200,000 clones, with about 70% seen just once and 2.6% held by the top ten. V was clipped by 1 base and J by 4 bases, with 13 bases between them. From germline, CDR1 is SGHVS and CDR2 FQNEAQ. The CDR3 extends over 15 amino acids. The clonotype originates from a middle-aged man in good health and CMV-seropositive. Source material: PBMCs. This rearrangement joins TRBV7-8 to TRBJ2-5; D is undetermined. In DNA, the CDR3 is TGTGCCAGCAGCTTAGTTGTCGGTTCGTTAGAGACCCAGTACTTC. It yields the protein CASSLVVGSLETQYF.